The 10 T cell receptor beta chains presented below share a single source sample, sequenced in a study of T cells in Graves' hyperthyroidism and ophthalmopathy. Amplification of TCR beta CDR3 regions used RNA as the template. The primer set for the first-round RT-PCR of the TCR CDR3 was HTBI. TCRdb fed the multiplex PCR reads into MiXCR, producing one record per CDR3 protein. Of more than 350,000 distinct CDR3 sequences listed, more than 12% are singletons. The material sequenced was blood. Receptors originate from a woman in her thirties with Graves' hyperthyroidism.

This clonotype came up a few times. The V call is TRBV5-1, the J call TRBJ1-6; 9 nucleotides align to TRBD1. From germline, CDR1 is SGHRS and CDR2 YFSETQ. The junction had 21 bases not matched to a gene; V was cut back by 4 bases and J by 7 bases. This CDR3 region has 20 residues. The CDR3 bases are TGCGCCAGCAGCACGTACGGGCGAGGAGGGGACAGGGCTCGCAATTCACCCCTCCACTTT. Amino acids: CASSTYGRGGDRARNSPLHF.

This clonotype was seen more than once but under ten times. The chain recombines TRBV20-1 with TRBJ2-1; D gene uncertain. CDR3 length equals 13 residues. V was clipped by 6 bases and J by 8 bases, with 17 bases between them. Germline loops: CDR1 DFQATT, CDR2 SNEGSKA (reference sequence). The DNA of the CDR3 is TGCAGTGCCGTGAGGACCAGGTCCGATGAGCAGTTCTTC. The encoded protein is CSAVRTRSDEQFF.

This clonotype was observed many times. This chain links TRBV27 with TRBJ2-1, with a possible D match to TRBD1 (6 bases). V was trimmed by 5 bases and J by 6 bases, leaving 11 bases between them. CDR1 and CDR2 from the germline V gene are MNHEY and SMNVEV (reference sequence). The CDR3 is made up of 13 amino acids. The CDR3 region is CASSLGTLNEQFF. CDR3 nucleotides: TGTGCCAGCAGTCTAGGGACACTCAATGAGCAGTTCTTC.

The chain employs TRBV30 and TRBJ2-3; maybe TRBD2 (6 bases). The CDR3 has 9 amino acids. Per germline, CDR1 GTSNPN and CDR2 SVGIG (reference sequence). V lost 8 bases to trimming and J lost 8 bases, with 8 bases between them. The CDR3 sequence: CAAGGTQYF. As DNA, the CDR3 is TGTGCCGCCGGGGGTACGCAGTATTTT.

V gene TRBV10-3 combines with J gene TRBJ2-5, with D tentatively TRBD2 (6 bases). Looked up from germline, CDR1 is ENHRY and CDR2 is SYGVKD. V lost 4 bases and J 7 bases, leaving 16 bases between the germline ends. This CDR3 is built from 14 residues. The CDR3 DNA is TGTGCCATCAGTGGGGACTCTGGGTTCGTGACCCAGTACTTC. Translating gives CAISGDSGFVTQYF.

The chain combines TRBV5-1 with TRBJ1-2; D is unclear. The CDR3 spans 14 residues. Between the trimmed V and J ends, which lost 1 base and 2 bases, there was a span of 9 bases. CDR1 and CDR2 (germline): SGHRS, YFSETQ. The CDR3 sequence: CASSLWQSNYGYTF. The CDR3 nucleotides are TGCGCCAGCAGCTTGTGGCAGAGCAACTATGGCTACACCTTC.

This clonotype was counted many times. V gene TRBV24-1 combines with J gene TRBJ2-1, with TRBD2 matching over 7 bases. Trimming took 10 bases from V and 4 from J; bases not matched to a gene: 12. This CDR3 has 15 residues. CDR1 is KGHDR and CDR2 is SFDVKD in the germline V gene. This CDR3 reads CATGEAGRAYNEQFF. CDR3 DNA sequence: TGTGCCACTGGGGAAGCGGGAAGGGCTTACAATGAGCAGTTCTTC.

This chain uses TRBV4-1 with TRBJ1-4; D is ambiguous. The germline gives CDR1 MGHRA, CDR2 YSYEKL. This CDR3 is built from 14 residues. V was shortened by 6 bases and J by 4 bases, with 12 bases between the two germline ends. The CDR3: CASRLRDYNEKLFF. In DNA, the CDR3 is TGCGCCAGCAGACTCCGGGATTATAATGAAAAACTGTTTTTT.

This clonotype was recorded at least ten times. CDR3 region: CASSQESRYNEQFF. CDR3 coding DNA: TGTGCCAGCAGCCAAGAATCCAGATACAATGAGCAGTTCTTC. The chain employs TRBV3-1 and TRBJ2-1; no definite D call. The CDR3 loop spans 14 amino acids. Germline V gene sequence: CDR1 LGHDT, CDR2 YNNKEL (reference sequence). The V end lost 0 bases, the J end lost 4 bases, and 7 bases lay between the germline ends.

This clonotype was observed a few times. The gene calls are TRBV6-1 and TRBJ2-3; 7 nucleotides align to TRBD2. V lost 6 bases, J lost 5 bases, and 11 bases stayed unmatched. Germline V lookup: CDR1 MNHNS, CDR2 SASEGT. The CDR3 totals 15 residues. The CDR3, as DNA: TGTGCCAGCAGCCCGGGGCTAGCGGCGGGAGATACGCAGTATTTT. It yields the protein CASSPGLAAGDTQYF.